This TCR beta chain is drawn from a study of cytomegalovirus exposure and HLA in healthy donors. The CDR3 spans 15 residues. J gave up 5 bases and V 6 bases, and 11 bases lay outside the gene matches. CDR1 and CDR2 from the germline V gene are MNHNY and SVGAGI (reference sequence). The PCR used 60 Vbeta and 13 Jbeta primers. Sequencing was performed with immunoSEQ multiplex PCR; in TCRdb, only in-frame clones are kept and a portion is missing. The table records some 120,000 clones, 75% to 85% of them present only once. Broader study findings: Only CMV serostatus was available as immune exposure information. CMV antigen specificity of a few CMV-associated chains was confirmed in vitro.

With regard to this clone: Its antigen is unidentified.

Material: PBMCs. The sequence came from a man younger than 40 in good health and CMV-seropositive. The chain couples TRBV6-6 to TRBJ2-5; 8 bases line up with TRBD1. The CDR3 region has the DNA TGTGCCAGCAGGAAGGGACAGGCGGGTAGGGAGACCCAGTACTTC. Its translation is CASRKGQAGRETQYF.